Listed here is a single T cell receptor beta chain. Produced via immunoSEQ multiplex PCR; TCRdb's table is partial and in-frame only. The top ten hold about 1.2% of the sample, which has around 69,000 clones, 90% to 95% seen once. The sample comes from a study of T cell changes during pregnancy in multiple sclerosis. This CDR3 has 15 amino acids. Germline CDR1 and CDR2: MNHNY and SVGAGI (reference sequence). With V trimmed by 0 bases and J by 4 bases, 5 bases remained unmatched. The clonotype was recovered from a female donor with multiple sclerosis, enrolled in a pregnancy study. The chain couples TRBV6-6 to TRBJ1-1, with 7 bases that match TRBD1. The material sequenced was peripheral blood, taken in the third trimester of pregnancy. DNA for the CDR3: TGTGCCAGCAGTTACTCTGAGGGGGCGCGCACTGAAGCTTTCTTT. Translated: CASSYSEGARTEAFF.